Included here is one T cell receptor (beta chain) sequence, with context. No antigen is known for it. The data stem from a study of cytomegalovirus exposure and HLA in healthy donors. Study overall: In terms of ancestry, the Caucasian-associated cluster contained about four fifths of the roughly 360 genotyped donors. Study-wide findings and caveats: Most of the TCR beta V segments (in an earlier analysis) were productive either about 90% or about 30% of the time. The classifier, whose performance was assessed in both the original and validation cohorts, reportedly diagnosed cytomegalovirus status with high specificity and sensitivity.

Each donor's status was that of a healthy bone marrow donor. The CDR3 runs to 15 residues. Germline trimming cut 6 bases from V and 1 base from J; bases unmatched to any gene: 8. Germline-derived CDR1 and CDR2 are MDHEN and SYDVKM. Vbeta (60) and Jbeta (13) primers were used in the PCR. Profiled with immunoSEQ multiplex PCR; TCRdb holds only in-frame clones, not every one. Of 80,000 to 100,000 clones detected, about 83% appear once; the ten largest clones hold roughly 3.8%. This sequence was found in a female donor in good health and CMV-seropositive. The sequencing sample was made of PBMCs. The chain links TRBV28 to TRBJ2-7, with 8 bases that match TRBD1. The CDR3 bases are TGTGCCAGCAGGTCCGGGACAGGCCCTTCCTACGAGCAGTACTTC. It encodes CASRSGTGPSYEQYF.